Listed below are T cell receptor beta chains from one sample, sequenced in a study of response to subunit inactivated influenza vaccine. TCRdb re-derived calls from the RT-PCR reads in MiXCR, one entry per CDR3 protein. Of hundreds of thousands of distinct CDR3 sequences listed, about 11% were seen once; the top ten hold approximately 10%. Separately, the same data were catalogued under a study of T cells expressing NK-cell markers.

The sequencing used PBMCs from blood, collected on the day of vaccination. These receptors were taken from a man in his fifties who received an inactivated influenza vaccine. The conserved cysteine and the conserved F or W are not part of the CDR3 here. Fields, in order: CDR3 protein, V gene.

ASSNGLARGRETQY,TRBV28
ASSSFSNQPQH,TRBV7-2
ASSLRTSGGFPALGEQF,TRBV3-1
SASRGLTTDTQY,TRBV20-1
ASSLRLGDQETQY,TRBV7-3
ASNYQASGGGTDTQY,TRBV4-2
AWNPSGNEQF,TRBV30
ASSPTSLTDTQY,TRBV5-1
ASKRGTSGGDEQF,TRBV2
ASSRTGWSDYGYT,TRBV6-2/TRBV6-3
ASSSTMGLRNTGELF,TRBV28
SANSPRRTYGYT,TRBV20-1
ASSLDYLAGGNNEQF,TRBV12-3/TRBV12-4
ASSWDRGAVGELF,TRBV7-8
ASSEARGSVYYEQY,TRBV6-1
ASSPRRELGNEQF,TRBV18
ASSHDLTSGAANVLT,TRBV4-3
ASSMFGTGRLEQY,TRBV27
ASSPFTDNEQY,TRBV18
ASSLASGRAYNEQF,TRBV7-9
ASSLGRAKPSQETQY,TRBV7-2
AISVSREYEQY,TRBV10-3
ASSLSGAGMNIQY,TRBV5-6
ASSLGWSETQY,TRBV11-2
ASSYSTGGSYEQY,TRBV6-2/TRBV6-3
ASSHAGTHQETQY,TRBV7-9
ASSLLLGGAYEQY,TRBV11-2
ASSPTGPAGANVLT,TRBV12-3/TRBV12-4
ASSLGVHQPQH,TRBV5-1
ASSDATTYGYT,TRBV25-1
ASSEPGRRYEQY,TRBV6-1
ASSAQGTNQPQH,TRBV12-3/TRBV12-4
ASSEEGPSGANVLT,TRBV2
ASSGGTGGTGELF,TRBV5-1
SAREGEGPYEQY,TRBV20-1
ASSERAGNSPLH,TRBV6-1
ASSLPTQREGQETQY,TRBV28
ASSPGTGRNEKLF,TRBV7-2
ASSQTGTQETQY,TRBV11-2
ASSGRGAYEQY,TRBV6-2/TRBV6-3
ASSLVAGVGYSPLH,TRBV2
ASSAGRATGELF,TRBV6-1
ATSWAGEGGDTQY,TRBV24-1
ATSRGSEGGYGYT,TRBV15
SVGNRGRAFTDTQY,TRBV29-1
ASSKWGTAYEQY,TRBV21-1
SARPSSAAGVEQY,TRBV20-1
AWSRQGRAF,TRBV30